Below are 15 T cell receptor beta chains sequenced from a single sample in a study of human T cells and chemical hapten exposure. TCRdb re-analysed the RACE reads in MiXCR, keeping a single row per CDR3 protein. The table has roughly 120,000 distinct CDR3 sequences, less than 10% seen once. Time point denoted: patch test 2, 6 weeks after DPC sensitization. Specified treatment: therapeutic diphenylcyclopropenone sensitization with weekly scalp DPC. Sequenced here: whole blood, sampled in connection with sensitization to the hapten diphenylcyclopropenone (DPC). All receptors come from a middle-aged woman with alopecia areata. Some clones in this sample may be carry-over from other donors' samples.

This clonotype has just a few counts. The V gene is TRBV27, the J gene TRBJ2-6, with TRBD2 matching 7 bases. There are 18 residues in the CDR3. Looked up from germline, CDR1 is MNHEY and CDR2 is SMNVEV (reference sequence). V lost 5 bases, J lost 0 bases, and 10 bases stayed unmatched. CDR3 residues: CASSPRGTGGSGANVLTF. CDR3 in DNA: TGTGCCAGCAGTCCGCGAGGGACGGGGGGCTCTGGGGCCAACGTCCTGACTTTC.

The rearrangement joins TRBV27 to TRBJ2-5; 7 bases are shared with TRBD2. The CDR3 sequence is 15 residues long. V dropped 3 bases and J dropped 3; count of bases not matched to a gene: 7. Germline V gives CDR1 MNHEY, CDR2 SMNVEV (reference sequence). The CDR3 here is CASSLGRGDEETQYF. The CDR3 nucleotides are TGTGCCAGCAGTTTGGGACGGGGGGATGAAGAGACCCAGTACTTC.

This clonotype has ten or more counts. CDR3 sequence (DNA): TGCAGCGTTGAAGGCGGGGGCGATGGCTACACCTTC. Translation gives CSVEGGGDGYTF. The chain couples TRBV29-1 to TRBJ1-2; maybe TRBD1 (6 bases). Germline CDR1 is SQVTM and CDR2 is ANQGSEA. V lost 1 base and J 6 bases, leaving 9 bases between the germline ends. The CDR3 is made up of 12 amino acids.

In its sample, this clonotype was seen many times. The CDR3 region has the DNA TGTGCCAGCAGTGAACTGGCAGCCTATGGCTACACCTTC. Protein product: CASSELAAYGYTF. V and J are TRBV6-1 and TRBJ1-2; D unresolved. Germline V CDR1 and CDR2: MNHNS, SASEGT. The CDR3 has 13 amino acids. The germline V and J ends were trimmed by 2 bases and 4 bases, with 8 bases remaining between them.

The chain recombines TRBV13 with TRBJ2-3; 10 positions agree with TRBD2. Germline loops: CDR1 PRHDT, CDR2 FYEKMQ (reference sequence). The CDR3 runs 17 residues. V lost 5 bases and J lost 0; bases outside the gene matches: 8. CDR3 protein: CASSAVTSGESTDTQYF. In nucleotides, the CDR3 is TGTGCCAGCAGCGCAGTTACTAGCGGGGAGAGCACAGATACGCAGTATTTT.

The table lists this clonotype with many counts. The V gene is TRBV5-4, the J gene TRBJ2-3; 8 bases map to TRBD2. V shed 2 bases, J shed 6 bases, and the junction held 5 bases outside the gene matches. This CDR3 contains 14 residues. Germline V CDR1 and CDR2: SGHNT, YYREEE (reference sequence). In nucleotides, the CDR3 is TGTGCCAGCAGCTTCGGGGGGGCCTCGGATACGCAGTATTTT. This encodes CASSFGGASDTQYF.

As regards this clonotype: A much larger clone sits a single nucleotide away, making a read error possible. CDR3 protein: CASTWGCLRKRLFF. CDR3 sequence (DNA): TGTGCCAGCACCTGGGGATGTCTGAGGAAAAGACTGTTTTTT. V usage is TRBV7-6 and J usage is TRBJ1-4, with D unresolved. Trimming took 7 bases from V and 13 from J, leaving 22 bases between them. Germline values: CDR1 SGHVS, CDR2 FNYEAQ. The CDR3 is made up of 14 amino acids.

The chain joins TRBV28 to TRBJ2-3; tentatively, D is TRBD2 (5 bases). Trimming left V 6 bases short and J 5 bases short, with 12 bases between. CDR3 length equals 13 residues. Germline CDR1 is MDHEN and CDR2 is SYDVKM. CDR3 in DNA: TGTGCCAGCAGGTCGGGGTATTTAGATACGCAGTATTTT. This codes for CASRSGYLDTQYF.

This clonotype was counted a few times. The chain has TRBV6-6 and TRBJ1-1; TRBD1 aligns across 9 bases. Germline CDR1 reads MNHNY; CDR2 reads SVGAGI (reference sequence). The CDR3 is 15 residues long. V dropped 4 bases and J dropped 6; count of bases not matched to a gene: 9. DNA of the CDR3: TGTGCCAGCAGTTTCCCAAACAGGGGGCGATCTGAAGCTTTCTTT. Protein product: CASSFPNRGRSEAFF.

In this sample, this clonotype turned up a few times. The chain has TRBV29-1 and TRBJ1-6; weak D call: TRBD1 (6 bases). Germline CDR1 is SQVTM and CDR2 is ANQGSEA. The CDR3 is made up of 11 amino acids. Between the trimmed V and J ends, which lost 7 bases and 14 bases, there was a span of 15 bases. In DNA form, the CDR3 reads TGCAGCGCCGCCTACTCAGGGGCCCTCCACTTT. Translation: CSAAYSGALHF.

The table lists this clonotype with many counts. The chain recombines TRBV2 with TRBJ2-1; the D is unclear. V was pared by 6 bases and J by 9 bases, with 9 bases between. Germline V CDR1 and CDR2: SNHLY, FYNNEI. This CDR3 region has 11 residues. CDR3 nucleotides: TGTGCCAGCAGGCGGACCGGTGAGCAGTTCTTC. Translation: CASRRTGEQFF.

DNA for the CDR3: TGTGCCAGCAGTCTAAGGCGGACAGGGGGGCCCAGGTCCTACAATGAGCAGTTCTTC. Translation gives CASSLRRTGGPRSYNEQFF. This sequence joins TRBV7-2 and TRBJ2-1; 10 positions match TRBD1. Germline V gene data show CDR1 as SGHTA and CDR2 as FQGNSA. Germline trimming cut 6 bases from V and 1 base from J; bases unmatched to any gene: 15. CDR3 size: 19 residues.

This clonotype was seen repeatedly, ten times or more. V usage is TRBV6-5 and J usage is TRBJ1-2; D perhaps matches TRBD1 (6 bases). V lost 5 bases, J lost 0 bases, and 10 bases lay in between. The CDR3 has 14 amino acids. From germline, CDR1 is MNHEY and CDR2 SVGAGI. Here the CDR3 DNA reads TGTGCCAGCAGTCGGACAGTCGCTAACTATGGCTACACCTTC. This gives the protein CASSRTVANYGYTF.

This clonotype was observed at least ten times. J is TRBJ2-1 and V is TRBV5-5; D unresolved. The CDR3 consists of 12 residues. V lost 4 bases and J 0 bases, leaving 2 bases between the germline ends. Per the germline V gene, CDR1 is SGHKS and CDR2 is YYEKEE (reference sequence). The DNA for the CDR3 is TGTGCCAGCAGCGACTCCTACAATGAGCAGTTCTTC. Its translation: CASSDSYNEQFF.

The sample holds many counts of this clonotype. The V and J genes are TRBV29-1 and TRBJ2-3; 16 bases align to TRBD2. J was trimmed by 8 bases and V by 7 bases; bases with no gene match: 12. Germline CDR1 SQVTM, CDR2 ANQGSEA. The CDR3 has 16 amino acids. CDR3 protein: CSATGLAGGDLGTQYF. The CDR3 DNA sequence: TGCAGCGCGACGGGACTAGCGGGGGGGGACCTGGGTACGCAGTATTTT.